This is a list of T cell receptor beta chains from one sample in a study of blood T cell repertoires in COVID-19. Sequencing used immunoSEQ multiplex PCR; TCRdb keeps in-frame clones, though not all of them. The table includes roughly 120,000 clones, 86% detected once. The sequenced material came from peripheral blood. The receptors come from a human donor in a cohort sampled during active COVID-19. Each CDR3 is given with its conserved first and last residue. A D gene is named only where the DNA matches it firmly. Size values are once, few and many counts, or a class for expanded clones, and some rows have none.

d_call | clone_size | j_call | v_call | cdr3_nt | cdr3_aa
TRBD2 | - | TRBJ2-7 | TRBV9 | TGTGCCAGCAGCGCCCGTAGGGAGGGTCGATCCGAGCAGTACTTC | CASSARREGRSEQYF
- | - | TRBJ2-1 | TRBV12-2 | TGTGCAAGTCGCTTAGCGCACCACGGGAGGCGTGTTCGCAATGAGCAGTTCTTC | CASRLAHHGRRVRNEQFF
TRBD1 | - | TRBJ1-6 | TRBV28 | TGTGCCAGCCCTAGGGGGACAGGGGATTCACCCCTCCACTTT | CASPRGTGDSPLHF
TRBD2 | - | TRBJ2-7 | TRBV19 | TGTGCCAGTACCCTAAGCGGGAGGGCCCCCGAGCAGTACTTC | CASTLSGRAPEQYF
TRBD2 | - | TRBJ2-2 | TRBV5-1 | TGCGCCAGCAGCCTCGTCGCGGGGGGCGGGGAGCTGTTTTTT | CASSLVAGGGELFF
TRBD2 | - | TRBJ2-5 | TRBV5-4 | TGTGCCAGCAGCCACAAGACCGCGAGCGGGAGTCCCCAAGAGACCCAGTACTTC | CASSHKTASGSPQETQYF
- | - | TRBJ1-1 | TRBV14 | TGTGCCAGCAGCCAAGATCAACAGATGAACACTGAAGCTTTCTTT | CASSQDQQMNTEAFF
- | - | TRBJ1-5 | TRBV28 | TGTGCCAGCAGTTTAGAGCCCAGGGGCCTCCGTCAGCCCCAGCATTTT | CASSLEPRGLRQPQHF
TRBD2 | - | TRBJ2-1 | TRBV7-8 | TGTGCCAGCGGGGGACTAGCGCCCAATGAGCAGTTCTTC | CASGGLAPNEQFF
- | - | TRBJ2-3 | TRBV6-2/TRBV6-3 | TGTGCCAGCAGTCCCGTCGGGGAAGCGAATACGCAGTATTTT | CASSPVGEANTQYF
TRBD1 | - | TRBJ2-2 | TRBV7-2 | TGTGCCAGCAGCTCTCCGGGACAGACCCGCGGGGAGCTGTTTTTT | CASSSPGQTRGELFF
- | - | TRBJ2-5 | TRBV2 | TGTGCCAGCAGCGACGGAGGGCCGACCCAGTACTTC | CASSDGGPTQYF
- | - | TRBJ1-5 | TRBV5-1 | TGCGCCAGCAGCTTGCGCACAGGTACTCAGCCCCAGCATTTT | CASSLRTGTQPQHF
- | - | TRBJ1-2 | TRBV30 | TGTGCCTGGCGGGATGTTGGTGGTGGCTACACCTTC | CAWRDVGGGYTF
TRBD2 | - | TRBJ2-3 | TRBV7-2 | TGTGCCAGCAGCTCCCCGATACTAGCGGATCCCACAGATACGCAGTATTTT | CASSSPILADPTDTQYF
- | once | TRBJ2-2 | TRBV3-1/TRBV3-2 | TGTGCCACAGGGGTCACCGGGGAGCTGTTTTTT | CATGVTGELFF
- | - | TRBJ2-1 | TRBV25-1 | TGTGCCAGCAGTGACTACCCTACTCACAATGAGCAGTTCTTC | CASSDYPTHNEQFF
- | - | TRBJ1-2 | TRBV21-1 | - | CASSKGSASLHVGRGNYGYTF
- | - | TRBJ1-1 | TRBV14 | TGTGCCAGCAGCCAGAAAGGACAGATGAACACTGAAGCTTTCTTT | CASSQKGQMNTEAFF